The entry below gives a single T cell receptor beta chain sequence along with its context. The data were taken from a study of molecular identifiers for immune sequencing clone quantification. TCRdb re-called the PCR reads through MiXCR, storing one row per CDR3 protein. The sample consists of over 600,000 distinct CDR3 sequences, 20% of them appearing once. CDR3 size: 17 residues. The germline CDR1 and CDR2 sequences are MNHEY and SVGAGI. Trimming stripped 3 bases from V and 5 bases from J, with 20 bases between. Sequencing was performed on naive CD8+ T cells from blood, with Jurkat cell RNA spiked in. Described subset: FACS-sorted CD8+CD4-CCR7+CD45RA+ naive T cells. V is TRBV6-5 and J is TRBJ2-1; D is possibly TRBD1 (6 bases). The origin of this receptor is a human donor in good health. Some libraries in this study had Jurkat cell RNA spiked in. Written as DNA, the CDR3 is TGTGCCAGCAGTTATTACCGGGACAAAGAAAACGACAATGAGCAGTTCTTC. This translates into CASSYYRDKENDNEQFF.